The sequence of this TCR beta chain was determined in a study of PD-L1 blockade in urothelial cancer. Study-level background: As for prior chemotherapy regimens, patients had received 0 to 3. Among blood samples, the median T cell count was about 130,000. Findings and limits, study-wide: Below-median TCR clonality that was measured in pretreatment blood predicted better survival.

The CDR3 sequence is 14 residues long. Germline CDR1 SGHRS, CDR2 YFSETQ. V lost 2 bases and J lost 4; bases outside the gene matches: 2. Generated by immunoSEQ multiplex PCR, the TCRdb table keeps only in-frame clones and is missing some. The table includes about 29,000 clones, 70% to 90% detected once. Patients were diagnosed with urothelial carcinoma, either locally advanced or metastatic. Concerning this clone itself: The antigen remains unidentified.

The receptor was derived from a man in his fifties with urothelial cancer. J is TRBJ2-5 and V is TRBV5-1, with 10 bases lining up with TRBD1. The sample here was PBMCs, taken around atezolizumab (anti-PD-L1) treatment. CDR3 nucleotide sequence: TGCGCCAGCAGCTTTGGACAGGGGGGAGAGACCCAGTACTTC. Translated, it gives CASSFGQGGETQYF.